Given below is one TCR beta chain in context. The sample belongs to a study of human T cells and chemical hapten exposure. Authors' data handling: TCRs per sample had a median of approximately 88,000 and ranged from about 23,224 to 750,000. TCRdb re-called the RACE reads with MiXCR, one entry per CDR3 protein. TCRdb, not the original authors, processed these V and J calls. The sample contains around 130,000 distinct CDR3 sequences, 12% of which appear only once. Regarding time point: patch test 2, 6 weeks after DPC sensitization. The treatment here: therapeutic diphenylcyclopropenone sensitization with weekly scalp DPC. Blood collection took place prior to placing each patch test. The sequences come from whole blood, collected in connection with sensitization to the hapten diphenylcyclopropenone (DPC). This TCR was sampled from a woman aged 50 to 60 with alopecia areata. Some clones in this sample may be carry-over from other donors' samples.

In DNA, the CDR3 is TGCAGTGCTATAGGCGCCATCGGGAACACTGAAGCTTTCTTT. Amino acid sequence: CSAIGAIGNTEAFF. The rearrangement uses TRBV20-1 and TRBJ1-1; D remains unclear. CDR3 size: 14 residues. In germline, CDR1 is DFQATT, CDR2 SNEGSKA (reference sequence). Trimming stripped 4 bases from V and 1 base from J, with 13 bases between.